This T cell receptor beta chain emerged from a study of control samples from healthy donors and cancer patients. Germline values: CDR1 MNHEY, CDR2 SVGAGI. CDR3 length: 13 amino acids. The ends lost 6 bases at V and 5 bases at J; junction bases unmatched: 7. This table comes from immunoSEQ multiplex PCR, and its TCRdb copy is limited to in-frame clones, with some not included. Among approximately 51,000 clones listed, roughly 80% were seen once. The source of this sequence is a man between 65 and 85 years old in good health. The sample was blood. The chain is built from TRBV6-5 and TRBJ2-7, with 7 bases that match TRBD2. The CDR3 DNA sequence: TGTGCCAGCAGACTAGCGACAGTCCACGAGCAGTACTTC. Translation: CASRLATVHEQYF.